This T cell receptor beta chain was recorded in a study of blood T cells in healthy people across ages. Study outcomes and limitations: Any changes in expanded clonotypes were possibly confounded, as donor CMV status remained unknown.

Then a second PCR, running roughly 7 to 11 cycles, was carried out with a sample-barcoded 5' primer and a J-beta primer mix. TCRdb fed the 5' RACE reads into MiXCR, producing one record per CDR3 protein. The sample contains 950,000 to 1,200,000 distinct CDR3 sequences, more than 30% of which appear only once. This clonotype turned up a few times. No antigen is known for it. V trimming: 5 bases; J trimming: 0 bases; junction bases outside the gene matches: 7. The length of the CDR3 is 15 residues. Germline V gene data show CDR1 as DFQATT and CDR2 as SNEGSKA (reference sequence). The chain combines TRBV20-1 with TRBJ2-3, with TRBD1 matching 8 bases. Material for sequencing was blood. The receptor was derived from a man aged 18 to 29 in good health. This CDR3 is CSAPRGPFSTDTQYF. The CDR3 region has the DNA TGCAGTGCTCCCAGGGGGCCGTTCAGCACAGATACGCAGTATTTT.